Listed below are T cell receptor beta chains from one sample, sequenced in a study of CD8 T cells in Susac syndrome. A single record per CDR3 protein comes from TCRdb applying MiXCR to the immunoSEQ multiplex PCR reads. The data show approximately 200,000 distinct CDR3 sequences, roughly 94% seen once. The specimen was CD4+ T cells from PBMCs. The receptors come from a human donor with multiple sclerosis. CDR3s include the opening cysteine and the closing phenylalanine or tryptophan. The order of the fields is V gene, D gene, clone size, J gene, CDR3 DNA, CDR3 protein. D genes are given only for firm matches. Size values are once, few and many counts, or a class for expanded clones, and some rows have none.

TRBV18	TRBD1	NA	TRBJ1-1	TGTGCCAGCTCCGCAGGGGGGGACACTGAAGCTTTCTTT	CASSAGGDTEAFF
TRBV2	NA	NA	TRBJ2-2	TGTGCCAGCAGTGAAGTGGACCGCGCGAACACCGGGGAGCTGTTTTTT	CASSEVDRANTGELFF
TRBV20-1	TRBD2	NA	TRBJ2-3	TGCAGTGCTTCCAAGCGGGGGGACACAGATACGCAGTATTTT	CSASKRGDTDTQYF
TRBV30	NA	NA	TRBJ1-2	TGTGCCTGGAGTGTAACGACCCTACCTTTAGGCTACACCTTC	CAWSVTTLPLGYTF
TRBV29-1	NA	NA	TRBJ1-2	TGCAGCGTTGAAGATCCGCCCCCGTCAGAATGGGGCTACACCTTC	CSVEDPPPSEWGYTF
TRBV7-8	NA	NA	TRBJ1-1	TGTGCCAGCAGCCCCCTCCGGGCCCTGAACACTGAAGCTTTCTTT	CASSPLRALNTEAFF
TRBV19	NA	NA	TRBJ1-6	TGTGCCAGTAAGGGATCTCCGGCAGGCAAGCGAAGCTCCTATAATTCACCCCTCCACTTT	CASKGSPAGKRSSYNSPLHF
TRBV5-4	NA	once	TRBJ2-5	TGTGCCAGCAAGATTGAAGAGACCCAGTACTTC	CASKIEETQYF
TRBV12-3/TRBV12-4	NA	NA	TRBJ1-1	TGTGCCAGCAGGAGACAGACGATGAACACTGAAGCTTTCTTT	CASRRQTMNTEAFF
TRBV28	TRBD1	NA	TRBJ1-2	TGTGCCAGCAGCTACACGACAGGGGGCCTTTATGGCTACACCTTC	CASSYTTGGLYGYTF
TRBV25-1	NA	NA	TRBJ1-6	TGTGCCAGCAGTGAACCCAGGGATTCACCCCTCCACTTT	CASSEPRDSPLHF
TRBV30	NA	NA	TRBJ1-4	TGTGCCTGGAATACCCAAATGGTCGGAGGGGAAAAACTGTTTTTT	CAWNTQMVGGEKLFF
TRBV13	TRBD1	NA	TRBJ1-6	TGTGCCAGCAGCTCCCCCGGGACAGTCTCACCCCTCCACTTT	CASSSPGTVSPLHF
TRBV25-1	NA	NA	TRBJ2-2	TGTGCCAGCAGTGAAGTCCCCGGGAAGGGGCTAATCGGGGAGCTGTTTTTT	CASSEVPGKGLIGELFF
TRBV7-9	NA	NA	TRBJ1-6	TGTGCCAGCAGCCCGACCCCCTATAATTCACCCCTCCACTTT	CASSPTPYNSPLHF
TRBV15	NA	NA	TRBJ2-1	TGTGCCACCAGCCTCGGCCAACGAGCCTACAATGAGCAGTTCTTC	CATSLGQRAYNEQFF
TRBV9	TRBD2	NA	TRBJ2-5	TGTGCCAGCAGCGCGAGCGGGGTAAAAGAGACCCAGTACTTC	CASSASGVKETQYF
TRBV18	TRBD1	NA	TRBJ1-1	TGTGCCAGCTCACCGGGACAGGGGACCGAAGCTTTCTTT	CASSPGQGTEAFF
TRBV14	NA	NA	TRBJ1-3	TGTGCCAGCAGCCAAGATCGCGGTACGACCATATATTTT	CASSQDRGTTIYF
TRBV27	TRBD2	NA	TRBJ2-7	TGTGCCAGCAGTCCGACTAGCGGGGCGACCTACGAGCAGTACTTC	CASSPTSGATYEQYF
TRBV20-1	TRBD2	NA	TRBJ2-2	TGCAGTGGGAGCGGGGGGGCCTCCGGGGAGCTGTTTTTT	CSGSGGASGELFF
TRBV25-1	TRBD1	NA	TRBJ1-5	TGTGCCAGCAGAGGACAGGGTCCATATAGCAATCAGCCCCAGCATTTT	CASRGQGPYSNQPQHF
TRBV7-2	NA	NA	TRBJ2-5	TGTGCCAGCAGCACCCCACACCAGGGGACCCAGTACTTC	CASSTPHQGTQYF
TRBV18	NA	NA	TRBJ2-5	TGTGCCAGCTCACCATCTCAGCGGGCGGGGACCCAGTACTTC	CASSPSQRAGTQYF
TRBV9	TRBD1	NA	TRBJ2-5	TGTGCCAGCAGCGTCGCCGGGGACAGGTGGACCCAGTACTTC	CASSVAGDRWTQYF
TRBV18	TRBD1	NA	TRBJ1-5	TGTGCCAGCTCACCGGTGACAGGGGACAATCAGCCCCAGCATTTT	CASSPVTGDNQPQHF
TRBV6-5	NA	NA	TRBJ2-7	TGTGCCAGCAGTTATTCAAACGGCGAGCAGTACTTC	CASSYSNGEQYF
TRBV2	TRBD1	NA	TRBJ2-6	TGTGCCAGCAGGACAGGGGCTGGGGCCAACGTCCTGACTTTC	CASRTGAGANVLTF